The T cell receptor (beta chain) described here comes from a study of blood T cell repertoires in COVID-19. V lost 2 bases and J 1 base, leaving 11 bases between the germline ends. The CDR3 sequence is 15 residues long. The V gene's germline CDR1 is KGHSH and CDR2 LQKENI. The assay was immunoSEQ multiplex PCR, and TCRdb's table has in-frame clones only and misses some. This sample carries under 500,000 clones, around nine tenths of them seen once, and the ten largest clones take just under 2%. The J gene is TRBJ1-2, the V gene TRBV18, with D tentatively TRBD1 (6 bases). This receptor was obtained from a woman between 18 and 30 years old with acute COVID-19. The sequenced sample consisted of PBMCs or T cells enriched from blood (not recorded which). CDR3 sequence (DNA): TGTGCCAGCTCACCAACAGGGTCGGGTAACTATGGCTACACCTTC. It codes for CASSPTGSGNYGYTF.